The 3 T cell receptor beta chains in this list originate from one sample, sequenced in a study of T-cell reconstitution after alpha-beta-depleted transplantation in children. Study-level points and caveats: After one year, T-cell counts and TCRbeta diversity mostly came from new T cells.

Antigen specificity for these receptors is unknown. This sample's TCRbeta library carried unique molecular identifier barcodes. TCRdb used MiXCR to reprocess the PCR reads, holding one entry per CDR3 protein. The sample yields about 300,000 distinct CDR3 sequences, less than 9.5% seen once. Specimen: peripheral blood, collected 360 days after TCRalphabeta/CD19-depleted stem cell transplant. These receptors all come from a female patient younger than 10 who had a stem cell transplant for Fanconi anemia, so the T cells may come from the graft donor.

Ten or more counts support this clonotype. The V call is TRBV20-1, the J call TRBJ1-4, with 7 bases aligning to TRBD1. The V gene's germline CDR1 is DFQATT and CDR2 SNEGSKA (reference sequence). The CDR3 is 13 amino acids. The junction had 5 bases not matched to a gene; V was cut back by 7 bases and J by 3 bases. CDR3 sequence (DNA): TGCAGTGTTCCGGGACAGCCTAATGAAAAACTGTTTTTT. Translating gives CSVPGQPNEKLFF.

This clonotype was detected a few times. This chain links TRBV7-4 with TRBJ1-2; TRBD1 aligns across 7 bases. CDR3 size: 19 residues. J lost 2 bases, V lost 3 bases, and 18 bases had no gene match. The germline gives CDR1 SGHVT, CDR2 SQSDAQ. CDR3 nucleotides: TGTGCCAGCAGCTTCCCCCTCGTCCAGGACAGGTCAGACAACTATGGCTACACCTTC. Its protein product is CASSFPLVQDRSDNYGYTF.

This chain connects TRBV5-6 to TRBJ1-6; D may be TRBD1 (6 bases). Looked up from germline, CDR1 is SGHDT and CDR2 is YYEEEE. The CDR3 is made up of 16 amino acids. V was trimmed by 4 bases and J by 4 bases, leaving 15 bases between them. The CDR3, as DNA: TGTGCCAGCAGCATCATGGACAGCCTTTATAATTCACCCCTCCACTTT. Translating it yields CASSIMDSLYNSPLHF.